The sequence of this TCR beta chain was determined in a study of blood T cell repertoires in COVID-19. The data were produced by immunoSEQ multiplex PCR, yet TCRdb's version contains in-frame clones alone and is incomplete. The sample shows about 320,000 clones, roughly 90% of them seen only once. This CDR3 is built from 16 residues. Germline CDR1 is KGHDR and CDR2 is SFDVKD. V dropped 1 base and J dropped 3; count of bases not matched to a gene: 5. V and J are TRBV24-1 and TRBJ2-3, with 8 bases identical to TRBD1. The sequence derives from a man younger than 35 who had recovered from COVID-19. Specimen: peripheral blood. For the CDR3, the DNA is TGTGCCACCAGTGATTTTGGACAGGGCGGGACAGATACGCAGTATTTT. The encoded protein is CATSDFGQGGTDTQYF.